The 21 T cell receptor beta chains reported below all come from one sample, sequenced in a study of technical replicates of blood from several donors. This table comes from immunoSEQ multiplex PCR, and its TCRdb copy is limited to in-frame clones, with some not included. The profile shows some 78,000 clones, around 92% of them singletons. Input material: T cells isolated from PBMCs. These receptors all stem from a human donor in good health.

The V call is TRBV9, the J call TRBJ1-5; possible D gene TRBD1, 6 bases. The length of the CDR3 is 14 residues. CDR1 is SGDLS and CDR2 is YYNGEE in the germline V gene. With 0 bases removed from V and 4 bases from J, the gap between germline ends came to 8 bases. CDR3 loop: CASSVGQVNQPQHF. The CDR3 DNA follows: TGTGCCAGCAGCGTAGGACAGGTAAATCAGCCCCAGCATTTT. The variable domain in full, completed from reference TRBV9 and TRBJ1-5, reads DSGVTQTPKHLITATGQRVTLRCSPRSGDLSVYWYQQSLDQGLQFLIQYYNGEERAKGNILERFSAQQFPDLHSELNLSSLELGDSALYFCASSVGQVNQPQHFGDGTRLSIL.

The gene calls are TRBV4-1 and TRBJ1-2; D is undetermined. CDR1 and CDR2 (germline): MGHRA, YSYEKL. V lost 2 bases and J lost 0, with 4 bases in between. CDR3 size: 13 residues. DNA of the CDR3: TGCGCCAGCAGCCAACAGGCTAACTATGGCTACACCTTC. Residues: CASSQQANYGYTF.

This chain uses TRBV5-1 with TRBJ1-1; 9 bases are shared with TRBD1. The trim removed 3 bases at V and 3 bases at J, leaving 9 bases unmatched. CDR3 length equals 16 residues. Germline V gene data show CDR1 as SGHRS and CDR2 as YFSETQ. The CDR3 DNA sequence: TGCGCCAGCAGCTCCCGGGACAGGGAAGCGGACACTGAAGCTTTCTTT. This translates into CASSSRDREADTEAFF.

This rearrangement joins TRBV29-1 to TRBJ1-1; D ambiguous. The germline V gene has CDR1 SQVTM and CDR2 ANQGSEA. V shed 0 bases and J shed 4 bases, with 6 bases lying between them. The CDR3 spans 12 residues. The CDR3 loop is CSVEEGGTEAFF. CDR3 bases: TGCAGCGTTGAAGAGGGAGGCACTGAAGCTTTCTTT.

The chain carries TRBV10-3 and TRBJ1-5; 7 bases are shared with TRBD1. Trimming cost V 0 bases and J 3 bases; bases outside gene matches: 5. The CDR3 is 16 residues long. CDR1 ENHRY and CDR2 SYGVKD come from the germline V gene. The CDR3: CAISESSQGDNQPQHF. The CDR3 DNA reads TGTGCCATCAGTGAGTCTTCCCAGGGGGACAATCAGCCCCAGCATTTT.

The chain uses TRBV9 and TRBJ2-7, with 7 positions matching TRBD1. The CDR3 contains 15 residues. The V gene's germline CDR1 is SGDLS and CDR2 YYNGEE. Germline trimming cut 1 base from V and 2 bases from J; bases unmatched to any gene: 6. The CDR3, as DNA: TGTGCCAGCAGCGTAACGGGACAGACACCCTACGAGCAGTACTTC. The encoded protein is CASSVTGQTPYEQYF.

CDR3 sequence (DNA): TGTGCCAGCAGCCCCCCTGGAGGGACAGGAATTTACAATGAGCAGTTCTTC. Protein sequence: CASSPPGGTGIYNEQFF. The V gene is TRBV9, the J gene TRBJ2-1, with 8 bases identical to TRBD1. Germline loops: CDR1 SGDLS, CDR2 YYNGEE. V was clipped by 4 bases and J by 4 bases; unmatched bases: 13. The CDR3 is 17 amino acids. Supplemented by reference TRBV9 and TRBJ2-1, the full variable domain reads DSGVTQTPKHLITATGQRVTLRCSPRSGDLSVYWYQQSLDQGLQFLIQYYNGEERAKGNILERFSAQQFPDLHSELNLSSLELGDSALYFCASSPPGGTGIYNEQFFGPGTRLTVL.

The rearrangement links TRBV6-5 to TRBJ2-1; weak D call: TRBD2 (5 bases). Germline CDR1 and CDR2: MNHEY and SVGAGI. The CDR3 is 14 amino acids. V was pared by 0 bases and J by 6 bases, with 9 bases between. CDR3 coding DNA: TGTGCCAGCAGTTACTCTGTCGGGGTCAATGAGCAGTTCTTC. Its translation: CASSYSVGVNEQFF.

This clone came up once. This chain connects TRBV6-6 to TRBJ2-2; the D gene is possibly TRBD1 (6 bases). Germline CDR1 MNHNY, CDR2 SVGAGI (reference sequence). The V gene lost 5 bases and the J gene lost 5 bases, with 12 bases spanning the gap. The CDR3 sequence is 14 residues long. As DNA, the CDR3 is TGTGCCAGCAGTAGGCAGGGGCAGACCGGGGAGCTGTTTTTT. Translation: CASSRQGQTGELFF.

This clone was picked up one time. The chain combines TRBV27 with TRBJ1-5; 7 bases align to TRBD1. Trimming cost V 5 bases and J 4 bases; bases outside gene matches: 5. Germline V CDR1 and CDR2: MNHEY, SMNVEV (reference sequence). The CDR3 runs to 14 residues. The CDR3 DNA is TGTGCCAGCAGTCTGGGACAGAAGAATCAGCCCCAGCATTTT. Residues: CASSLGQKNQPQHF.

CDR3 in amino acids: CASSHRDRLPPGYTF. In nucleotides, the CDR3 is TGTGCCAGCAGCCACCGGGACAGACTTCCTCCTGGCTACACCTTC. The rearrangement uses TRBV7-9 and TRBJ1-2; 7 positions agree with TRBD1. Germline CDR1 is SEHNR and CDR2 is FQNEAQ (reference sequence). J lost 7 bases, V lost 5 bases, and 13 bases had no gene match. The CDR3 is 15 amino acids.

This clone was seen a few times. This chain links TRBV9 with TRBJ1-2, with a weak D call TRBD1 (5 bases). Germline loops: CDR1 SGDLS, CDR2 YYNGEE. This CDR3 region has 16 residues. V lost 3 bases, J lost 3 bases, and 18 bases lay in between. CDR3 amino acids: CASSAGDFPWDYGYTF. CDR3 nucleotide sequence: TGTGCCAGCAGCGCGGGGGACTTCCCCTGGGACTATGGCTACACCTTC.

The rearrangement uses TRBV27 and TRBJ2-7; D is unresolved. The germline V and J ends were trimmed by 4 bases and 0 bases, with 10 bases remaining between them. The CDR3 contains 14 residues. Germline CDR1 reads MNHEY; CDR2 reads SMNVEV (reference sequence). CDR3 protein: CASSSPVASYEQYF. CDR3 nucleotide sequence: TGTGCCAGCAGTTCCCCAGTAGCCTCCTACGAGCAGTACTTC.

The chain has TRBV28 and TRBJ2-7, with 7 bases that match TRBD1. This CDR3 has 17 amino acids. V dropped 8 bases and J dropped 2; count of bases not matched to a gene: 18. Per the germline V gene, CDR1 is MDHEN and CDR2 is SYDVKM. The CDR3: CASLTARDRGLTYEQYF. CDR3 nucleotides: TGTGCCAGCCTGACGGCCCGGGATAGGGGGCTGACCTACGAGCAGTACTTC.

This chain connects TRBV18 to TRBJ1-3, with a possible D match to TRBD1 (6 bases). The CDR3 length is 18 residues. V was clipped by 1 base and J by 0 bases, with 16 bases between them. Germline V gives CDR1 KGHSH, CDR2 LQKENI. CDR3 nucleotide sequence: TGTGCCAGCTCACCACTGACCTTGGACAGCTTCTCTGGAAACACCATATATTTT. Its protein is CASSPLTLDSFSGNTIYF.

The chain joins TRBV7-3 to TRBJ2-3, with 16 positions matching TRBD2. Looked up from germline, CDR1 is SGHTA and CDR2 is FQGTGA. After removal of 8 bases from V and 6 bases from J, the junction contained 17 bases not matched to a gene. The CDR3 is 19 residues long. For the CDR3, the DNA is TGTGCCAGCGGGGGAGGCGGGGGACTAGCGGGAGGGTCCAGGGATACGCAGTATTTT. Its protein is CASGGGGGLAGGSRDTQYF. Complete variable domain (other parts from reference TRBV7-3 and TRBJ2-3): GAGVSQTPSNKVTEKGKYVELRCDPISGHTALYWYRQSLGQGPEFLIYFQGTGAADDSGLPNDRFFAVRPEGSVSTLKIQRTERGDSAVYLCASGGGGGLAGGSRDTQYFGPGTRLTVL.

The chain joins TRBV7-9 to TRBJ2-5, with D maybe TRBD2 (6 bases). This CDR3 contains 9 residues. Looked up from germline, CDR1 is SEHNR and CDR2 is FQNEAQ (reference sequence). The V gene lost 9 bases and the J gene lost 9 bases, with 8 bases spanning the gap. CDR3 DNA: TGTGCCAGTGGGGGGTCCCAGTACTTC. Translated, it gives CASGGSQYF.

In DNA form, the CDR3 reads TGTGCCAGCAGCTTAGCGAGGGACACTGCCTACGAGCAGTACTTC. Its translation is CASSLARDTAYEQYF. This chain uses TRBV11-2 with TRBJ2-7; a possible D gene is TRBD1 (6 bases). Trimming stripped 1 base from V and 2 bases from J, with 12 bases between. Germline lookup yields CDR1 SGHAT and CDR2 FQNNGV. This CDR3 spans 15 amino acids.

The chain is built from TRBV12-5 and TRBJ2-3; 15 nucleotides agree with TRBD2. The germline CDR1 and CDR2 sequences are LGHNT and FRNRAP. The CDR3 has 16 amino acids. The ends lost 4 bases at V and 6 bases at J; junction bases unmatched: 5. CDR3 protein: CASGSGTSGRWDTQYF. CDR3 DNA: TGTGCTAGTGGTTCCGGGACTAGCGGGAGGTGGGATACGCAGTATTTT.

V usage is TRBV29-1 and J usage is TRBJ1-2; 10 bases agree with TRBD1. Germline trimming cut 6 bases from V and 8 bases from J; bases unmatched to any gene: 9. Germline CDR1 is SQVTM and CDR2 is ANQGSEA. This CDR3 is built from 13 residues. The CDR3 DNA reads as TGCAGCGTGGGGACAGGGGCGCCGGGGGGCTACACCTTC. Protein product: CSVGTGAPGGYTF.

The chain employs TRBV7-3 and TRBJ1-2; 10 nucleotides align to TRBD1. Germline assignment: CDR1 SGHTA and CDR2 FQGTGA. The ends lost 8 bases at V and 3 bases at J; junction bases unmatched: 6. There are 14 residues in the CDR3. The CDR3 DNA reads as TGTGCCAGCGGCGAGACAGGGGGCGACTATGGCTACACCTTC. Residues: CASGETGGDYGYTF.